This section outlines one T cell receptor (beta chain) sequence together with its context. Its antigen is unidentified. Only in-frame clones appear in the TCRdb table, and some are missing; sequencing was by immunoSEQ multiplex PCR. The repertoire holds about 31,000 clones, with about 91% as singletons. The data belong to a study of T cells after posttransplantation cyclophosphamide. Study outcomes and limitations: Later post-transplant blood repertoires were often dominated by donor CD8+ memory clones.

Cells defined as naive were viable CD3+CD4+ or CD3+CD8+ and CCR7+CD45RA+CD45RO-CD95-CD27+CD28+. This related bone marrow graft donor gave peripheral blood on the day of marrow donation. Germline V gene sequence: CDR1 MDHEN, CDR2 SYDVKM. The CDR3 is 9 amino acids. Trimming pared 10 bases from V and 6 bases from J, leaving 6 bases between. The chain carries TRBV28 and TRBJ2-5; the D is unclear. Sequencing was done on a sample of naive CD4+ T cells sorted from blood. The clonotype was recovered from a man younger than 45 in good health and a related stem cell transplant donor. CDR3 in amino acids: CATKKTQYF. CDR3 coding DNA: TGTGCCACCAAAAAGACCCAGTACTTC.